The entry that follows covers one T cell receptor (beta chain) sequence. Antigen: not known. Every subset's genomic DNA went evenly onto several immunoSEQ plates. Method: immunoSEQ multiplex PCR; TCRdb's copy keeps in-frame clones and lacks some. The sample includes 2.3 million or so clones, 85% to 95% of them seen just once. This specimen comes from a study of shared clonotypes between healthy human individuals. Turning to the study itself: A couple of female and a few male donors aged 18 to 49 were enrolled.

Study-level findings and limits: Among non-shared clonotypes, generation probabilities were lower than among those shared by all four donors.

This clonotype originated in a young man in good health. Some clones in this sample may be carry-over from other donors' samples. Sequenced: naive CD4+ T cells from PBMCs. The subset: CD45RA+ positively selected.

The CDR3 DNA reads as TGCGCCAGCAGCCCCCCGACTAGCGCATACACCGGGGAGCTGTTTTTT. Translating it yields CASSPPTSAYTGELFF. The V and J genes are TRBV5-1 and TRBJ2-2; TRBD2 aligns across 8 bases. After removal of 4 bases from V and 3 bases from J, the junction contained 8 bases not matched to a gene. Per the germline V gene, CDR1 is SGHRS and CDR2 is YFSETQ. The CDR3 length is 16 residues.